These 5 T cell receptor beta chains were sequenced from one sample in a study of regulatory T cells in long-lasting Graves disease. Construction of TCR beta libraries relied on iRepertoire HTBI primers and on Arm-PCR targeting CDR3 regions. TCRdb re-derived calls from the multiplex PCR reads in MiXCR, one entry per CDR3 protein. Found here are 440,000 or so distinct CDR3 sequences, more than 13% of them singletons; the top ten hold over 15%. Time point meaning: newly diagnosed GD, antithyroid drugs for less than 3 months. Following extraction of RNA from PBMCs, that RNA was used to make the TCR library. Separately, the same data were catalogued under a study of T cells in Graves' hyperthyroidism and ophthalmopathy.

The material sequenced was peripheral blood mononuclear cells (PBMCs), taken at new diagnosis, from a patient treated with antithyroid drugs. These receptors were obtained from a woman younger than 45 with Graves disease.

In this sample, this clonotype turned up a few times. The chain couples TRBV20-1 to TRBJ2-7; D not certain. CDR3 length: 13 residues. Germline V gene sequence: CDR1 DFQATT, CDR2 SNEGSKA (reference sequence). V lost 4 bases to trimming and J lost 4 bases, with 14 bases between them. The CDR3: CSANGPSSYEQYF. DNA of the CDR3: TGCAGTGCTAACGGGCCCTCTAGTTACGAGCAGTACTTC.

This clonotype was seen only a few times. This chain connects TRBV29-1 to TRBJ2-7, with D possibly TRBD2 on 5 matching bases. Trimming cost V 3 bases and J 3 bases, with 18 bases left between them. This CDR3 is built from 15 residues. Looked up from germline, CDR1 is SQVTM and CDR2 is ANQGSEA. For the CDR3, the DNA is TGCAGCGTTGAGCTACCCCGGGGAGTAGACTACGAGCAGTACTTC. This encodes CSVELPRGVDYEQYF.

This clonotype was counted a single time. The rearrangement joins TRBV20-1 to TRBJ2-7; D is perhaps TRBD2 (7 bases). Between the trimmed V and J ends, which lost 4 bases and 2 bases, there was a span of 15 bases. The CDR3 runs 14 residues. Germline V CDR1 and CDR2: DFQATT, SNEGSKA (reference sequence). CDR3 DNA sequence: TGCAGTGCTACCAGGGGCGGGGGAACCTACGAGCAGTACTTC. Translating it yields CSATRGGGTYEQYF.

The rearrangement links TRBV20-1 to TRBJ2-2; 9 positions match TRBD2. V gave up 0 bases and J gave up 6 bases; unmatched junction bases: 8. Germline V gene sequence: CDR1 DFQATT, CDR2 SNEGSKA (reference sequence). This CDR3 spans 16 amino acids. The CDR3 DNA sequence: TGCAGTGCTAGAGAAGCGGGAGGCCGGGAGCCCGGGGAGCTGTTTTTT. This sequence encodes CSAREAGGREPGELFF.

Only a few counts were recorded for this clonotype. The chain uses TRBV27 and TRBJ2-2, with TRBD2 matching 12 bases. The V and J ends lost 2 bases and 9 bases, in that order; junction bases with no gene match: 13. This CDR3 comprises 18 residues. Germline V gene data show CDR1 as MNHEY and CDR2 as SMNVEV (reference sequence). Written as DNA, the CDR3 is TGTGCCAGCAGTTTAGCCCCGAGGCTAGCGGGAGGGCCAAGGGAGCTGTTTTTT. Encoded protein: CASSLAPRLAGGPRELFF.